This TCR beta chain was identified in a study of beta chain features in type 1 diabetes. The CDR3 consists of 16 residues. Per germline, CDR1 KGHSH and CDR2 LQKENI. Trimming removed 5 bases from V and 4 bases from J, with 17 bases in between. Sequencing targeted expressed TCRB transcripts, as all isolated RNA had been reverse transcribed. TCRdb's copy holds only in-frame clones and misses some; the assay was immunoSEQ multiplex PCR. The repertoire holds approximately 40,000 clones, approximately 53% seen once, with roughly 0.27% in the top ten. This clone has only a few counts. The V call is TRBV18, the J call TRBJ2-2; a weak D match, TRBD1 (5 bases). Sequenced sample: stem cell memory CD4+ T cells from blood. The TCR sequence derives from a woman aged 30 to 39 in good health. DNA for the CDR3: TGTGCCAGCTCAGAAGTCAGGGTGGATAGCACCGGGGAGCTGTTTTTT. Its translation: CASSEVRVDSTGELFF.